This T cell receptor (beta chain) was documented in a study of blood T cell repertoires in COVID-19. Study context: Samples representing acute and convalescent COVID-19 were sourced from the United States, Italy and Spain.

J gave up 0 bases and V 3 bases, and 3 bases lay outside the gene matches. The CDR3 runs 15 residues. The germline CDR1 and CDR2 sequences are LGHDT and YNNKEL (reference sequence). Some clones are missing from TCRdb's copy, which holds only in-frame ones; the method was immunoSEQ multiplex PCR. The sample contains around 180,000 clones, about 90% of which appear only once. The sequence came from a man aged 35 to 55 with active or convalescent COVID-19. The rearrangement links TRBV3-1 (or the pseudogene TRBV3-2) to TRBJ1-2, with 8 bases identical to TRBD1. Sequencing input: peripheral blood. The chain's CDR3 is CASSQGQATNYGYTF. The DNA of the CDR3 is TGTGCCAGCAGCCAGGGACAGGCAACTAACTATGGCTACACCTTC.